This T cell receptor beta chain was recorded in a study of blood T cell repertoires in COVID-19. CDR3 length: 16 residues. CDR1 is ENHRY and CDR2 is SYGVKD in the germline V gene. The V end lost 2 bases, the J end lost 3 bases, and 13 bases lay between the germline ends. Per the original data handling: The assay estimated nucleated cells by amplifying reference gene primers. Clones were sequenced by immunoSEQ multiplex PCR, and TCRdb holds only the in-frame ones, with some missing. Clonal size and the V and J genes are those of that table, whereas D and trimming came from the DNA. The table has a few hundred thousand clones, roughly 90% seen once.

The chain carries TRBV10-3 and TRBJ1-4; perhaps TRBD1 as D (6 bases). This sequence originates from a man between 18 and 35 years old with COVID-19, enrolled during active disease. Sequencing used peripheral blood. CDR3 sequence (DNA): TGTGCCATCAGTGAGGCAAGGACAGCTCCTAATGAAAAACTGTTTTTT. This gives the protein CAISEARTAPNEKLFF.